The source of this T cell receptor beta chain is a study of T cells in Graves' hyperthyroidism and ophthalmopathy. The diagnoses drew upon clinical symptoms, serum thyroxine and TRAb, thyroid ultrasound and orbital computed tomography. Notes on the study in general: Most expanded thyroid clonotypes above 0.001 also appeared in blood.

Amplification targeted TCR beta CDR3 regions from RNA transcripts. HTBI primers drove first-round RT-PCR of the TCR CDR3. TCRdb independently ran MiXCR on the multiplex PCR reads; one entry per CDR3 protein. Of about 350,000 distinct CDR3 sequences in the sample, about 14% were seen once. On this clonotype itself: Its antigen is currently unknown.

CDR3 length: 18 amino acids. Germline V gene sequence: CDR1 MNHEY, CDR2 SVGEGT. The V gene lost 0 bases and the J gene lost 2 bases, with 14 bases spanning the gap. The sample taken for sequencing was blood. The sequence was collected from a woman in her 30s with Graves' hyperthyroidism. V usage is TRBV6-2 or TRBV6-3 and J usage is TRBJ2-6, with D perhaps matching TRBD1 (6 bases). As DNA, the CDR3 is TGTGCCAGCAGTTACTCAGAAATAGGGGGAGCTGGGGCCAACGTCCTGACTTTC. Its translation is CASSYSEIGGAGANVLTF.